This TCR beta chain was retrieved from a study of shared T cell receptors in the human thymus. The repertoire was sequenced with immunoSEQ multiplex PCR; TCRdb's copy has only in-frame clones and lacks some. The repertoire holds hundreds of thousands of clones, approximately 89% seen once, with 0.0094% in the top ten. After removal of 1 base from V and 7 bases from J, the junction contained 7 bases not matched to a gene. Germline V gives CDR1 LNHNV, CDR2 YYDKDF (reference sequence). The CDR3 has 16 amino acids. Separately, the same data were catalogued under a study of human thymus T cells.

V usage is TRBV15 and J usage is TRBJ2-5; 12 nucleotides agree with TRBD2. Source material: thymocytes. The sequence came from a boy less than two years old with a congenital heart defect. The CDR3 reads CATSRGGLAGWGTQYF. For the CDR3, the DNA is TGTGCCACCAGCAGAGGGGGACTAGCGGGCTGGGGGACCCAGTACTTC.